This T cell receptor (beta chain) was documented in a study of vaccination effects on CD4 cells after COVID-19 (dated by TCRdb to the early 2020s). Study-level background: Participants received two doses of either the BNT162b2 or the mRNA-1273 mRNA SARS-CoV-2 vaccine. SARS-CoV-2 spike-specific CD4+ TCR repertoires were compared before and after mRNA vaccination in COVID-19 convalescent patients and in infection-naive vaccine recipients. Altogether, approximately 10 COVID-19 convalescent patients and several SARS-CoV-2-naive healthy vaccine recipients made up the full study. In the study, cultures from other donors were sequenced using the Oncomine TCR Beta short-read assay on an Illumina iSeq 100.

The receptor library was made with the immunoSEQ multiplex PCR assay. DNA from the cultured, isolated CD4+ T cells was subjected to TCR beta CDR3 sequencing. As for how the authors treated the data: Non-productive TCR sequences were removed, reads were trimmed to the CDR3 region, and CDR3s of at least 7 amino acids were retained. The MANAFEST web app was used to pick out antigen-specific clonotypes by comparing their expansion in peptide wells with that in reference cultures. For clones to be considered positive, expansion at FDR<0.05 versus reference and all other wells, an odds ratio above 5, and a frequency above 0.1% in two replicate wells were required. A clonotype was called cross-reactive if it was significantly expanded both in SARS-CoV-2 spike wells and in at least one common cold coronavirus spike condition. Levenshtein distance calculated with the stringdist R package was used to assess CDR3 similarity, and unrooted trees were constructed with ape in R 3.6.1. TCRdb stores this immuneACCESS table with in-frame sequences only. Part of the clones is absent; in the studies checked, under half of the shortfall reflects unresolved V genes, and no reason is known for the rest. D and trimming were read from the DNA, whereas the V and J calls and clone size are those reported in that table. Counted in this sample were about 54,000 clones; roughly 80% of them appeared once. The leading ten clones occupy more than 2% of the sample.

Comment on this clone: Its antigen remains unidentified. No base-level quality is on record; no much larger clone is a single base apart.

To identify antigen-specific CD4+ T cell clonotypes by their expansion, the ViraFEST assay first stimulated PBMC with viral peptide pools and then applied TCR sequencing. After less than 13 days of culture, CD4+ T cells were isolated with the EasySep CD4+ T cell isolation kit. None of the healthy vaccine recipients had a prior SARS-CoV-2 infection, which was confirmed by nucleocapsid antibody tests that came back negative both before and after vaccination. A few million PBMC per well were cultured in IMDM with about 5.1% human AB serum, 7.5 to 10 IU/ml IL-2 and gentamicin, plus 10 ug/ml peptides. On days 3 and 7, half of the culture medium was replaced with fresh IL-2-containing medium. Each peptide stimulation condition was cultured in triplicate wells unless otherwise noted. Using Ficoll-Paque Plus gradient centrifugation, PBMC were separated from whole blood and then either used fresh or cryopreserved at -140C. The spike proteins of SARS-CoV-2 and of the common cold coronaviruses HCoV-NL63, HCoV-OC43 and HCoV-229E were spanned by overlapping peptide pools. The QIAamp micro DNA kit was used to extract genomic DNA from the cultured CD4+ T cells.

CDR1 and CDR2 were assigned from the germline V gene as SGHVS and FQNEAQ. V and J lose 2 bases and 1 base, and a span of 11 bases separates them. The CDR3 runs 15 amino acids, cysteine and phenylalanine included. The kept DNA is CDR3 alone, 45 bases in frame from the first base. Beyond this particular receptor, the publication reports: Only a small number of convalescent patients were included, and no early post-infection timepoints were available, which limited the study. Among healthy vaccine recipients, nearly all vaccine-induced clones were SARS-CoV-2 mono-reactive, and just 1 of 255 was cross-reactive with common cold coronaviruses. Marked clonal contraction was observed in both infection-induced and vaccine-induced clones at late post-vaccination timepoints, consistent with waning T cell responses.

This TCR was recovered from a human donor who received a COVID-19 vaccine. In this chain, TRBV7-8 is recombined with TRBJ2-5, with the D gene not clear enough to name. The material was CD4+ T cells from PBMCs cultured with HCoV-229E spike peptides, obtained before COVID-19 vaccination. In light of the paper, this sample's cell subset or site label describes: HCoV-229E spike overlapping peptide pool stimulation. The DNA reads TGTGCCAGCAGCTTAAATTTTGGGCCCCAAGAGACCCAGTACTTC. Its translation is CASSLNFGPQETQYF.